A selection of T cell receptor beta chains follows, all from one sample in a study of long-term antiretroviral therapy in people with HIV. Some clones are missing from TCRdb's copy, which holds only in-frame ones; the method was immunoSEQ multiplex PCR. This table has about 12,000 clones, about 85% appearing once. The starting material was unsorted PBMCs, obtained 2.1 years after starting antiretroviral therapy. These receptors were taken from a middle-aged woman with HIV. CDR3s include the opening cysteine and the closing phenylalanine or tryptophan. The D gene is left open where the match is weak. The listing skips clone size in some rows; elsewhere it reads once, few, many or a size class.

J	size	V	D	CDR3	DNA
TRBJ2-5	NA	TRBV10-3	TRBD1	CAISEQTGGAGTEETQYF	TGTGCCATCAGTGAGCAGACAGGGGGCGCGGGAACCGAAGAGACCCAGTACTTC
TRBJ2-3	NA	TRBV7-2	TRBD2	CASSLVSGGTTDTQYF	TGTGCCAGCAGCTTAGTTAGCGGGGGGACGACAGATACGCAGTATTTT
TRBJ2-1	once	TRBV7-2	TRBD2	CASSLQAGGPGHEQFF	TGTGCCAGCAGCTTACAGGCGGGGGGGCCTGGCCATGAGCAGTTCTTC
TRBJ2-7	NA	TRBV10-1	NA	CASSDTAGQPCSYEQYF	TGCGCCAGCAGTGATACTGCGGGACAGCCTTGCTCCTACGAGCAGTACTTC
TRBJ1-5	NA	TRBV30	TRBD1	CAWSWGQFNQPQHF	TGTGCCTGGAGTTGGGGACAGTTCAATCAGCCCCAGCATTTT
TRBJ1-1	NA	TRBV2	NA	CASRLKGGEAEAFF	TGTGCCAGCCGACTAAAGGGGGGGGAGGCTGAAGCTTTCTTT
TRBJ1-2	NA	TRBV19	TRBD1	CASSSYGTGVNYGYTF	TGTGCCAGTAGTTCCTACGGGACAGGGGTTAACTATGGCTACACCTTC
TRBJ1-2	NA	TRBV6-5	NA	CASSYGGRADYGYTF	TGTGCCAGCAGTTACGGCGGTAGGGCGGACTACGGCTACACCTTC
TRBJ2-7	NA	TRBV29-1	NA	CSVVGTETLYEQYF	TGCAGCGTTGTCGGGACTGAAACTCTCTACGAGCAGTACTTC
TRBJ2-7	NA	TRBV7-2	NA	CASSFGGSYEQYF	TGTGCCAGCAGCTTTGGGGGCTCCTACGAGCAGTACTTC
TRBJ1-1	once	TRBV5-1	NA	CASSLEGDNTEAFF	TGCGCCAGCAGCTTGGAGGGGGACAACACTGAAGCTTTCTTT
TRBJ1-1	NA	TRBV5-1	NA	CASSKMTQNTEAFF	TGCGCCAGCAGCAAAATGACCCAGAACACTGAAGCTTTCTTT
TRBJ2-3	NA	TRBV9	TRBD1	CASSVGTGTDTQYF	TGTGCCAGCAGCGTGGGGACAGGGACAGATACGCAGTATTTT
TRBJ2-7	few	TRBV19	NA	CASSIQQSPYEQYF	TGTGCCAGTAGTATACAACAGTCGCCCTACGAGCAGTACTTC
TRBJ2-1	NA	TRBV5-4	TRBD2	CASRPGGASINEQFF	TGTGCCAGCAGGCCCGGGGGGGCCTCTATCAATGAGCAGTTCTTC
TRBJ2-3	NA	TRBV2	TRBD2	CASRRPAGGPSDTQYF	TGTGCCAGCCGTCGCCCAGCGGGGGGGCCCTCAGATACGCAGTATTTT
TRBJ2-7	NA	TRBV10-3	TRBD1	CAMGTGGYEQYF	TGTGCCATGGGGACAGGGGGGTACGAGCAGTACTTC
TRBJ2-5	NA	TRBV7-2	TRBD2	CASSLKGRGGQETQYF	TGTGCCAGCAGCTTAAAGGGGCGGGGGGGCCAAGAGACCCAGTACTTC
TRBJ1-1	NA	TRBV5-4	NA	CASSLGGAREAFF	TGTGCCAGCAGCTTGGGAGGGGCTAGGGAAGCTTTCTTT
TRBJ1-2	few	TRBV6-5	TRBD1	CASIPSRTGSYGYTF	TGTGCCAGCATCCCGTCCCGGACAGGGAGCTATGGCTACACCTTC
TRBJ2-7	NA	TRBV7-3	TRBD1	CASSPGQGGYEQYF	TGTGCCAGCAGCCCGGGACAGGGTGGCTACGAGCAGTACTTC
TRBJ2-7	NA	TRBV4-1	NA	CASSQEVTYEQYF	TGCGCCAGCAGCCAAGAGGTCACCTACGAGCAGTACTTC
TRBJ1-2	NA	TRBV29-1	NA	CSVGPPTGLYGYTF	TGCAGCGTTGGGCCCCCGACAGGCCTCTATGGCTACACCTTC
TRBJ1-1	NA	TRBV15	NA	CATSRDQAAKGAFF	TGTGCCACCAGCAGAGATCAGGCGGCTAAGGGGGCTTTCTTT
TRBJ2-3	NA	TRBV19	NA	CATNANRGGTTDTQYF	TGTGCCACCAACGCCAACAGGGGAGGGACGACAGATACGCAGTATTTT
TRBJ2-5	NA	TRBV7-9	TRBD1	CASSAGQGYQETQYF	TGTGCCAGCAGCGCAGGACAGGGGTACCAAGAGACCCAGTACTTC
TRBJ1-5	NA	TRBV7-9	NA	CASSLPGNNQPQHF	TGTGCCAGCAGCTTGCCCGGGAACAATCAGCCCCAGCATTTT
TRBJ2-7	NA	TRBV5-5	NA	CASSLDGQGMDEQYF	TGTGCCAGCAGCTTGGACGGTCAGGGGATGGACGAGCAGTACTTC
TRBJ1-6	NA	TRBV9	NA	CASSVGVENSPLHF	TGTGCCAGCAGCGTAGGGGTGGAGAATTCACCCCTCCACTTT
TRBJ2-3	once	TRBV5-1	NA	CASSLGARTASDTQYF	TGCGCCAGCAGCTTGGGGGCCCGGACAGCTTCAGATACGCAGTATTTT
TRBJ2-1	once	TRBV27	NA	CASSLAGNVGQFF	TGTGCCAGCAGTTTAGCGGGGAACGTTGGGCAGTTCTTC
TRBJ1-1	NA	TRBV7-2	NA	CASSREGGLNTEAFF	TGTGCCAGCAGCAGGGAGGGGGGCCTGAACACTGAAGCTTTCTTT